The 19 T cell receptor beta chains in this list originate from one sample, sequenced in a study of OX40 agonist ivuxolimab in advanced cancers. The data were produced by immunoSEQ multiplex PCR, yet TCRdb's version contains in-frame clones alone and is incomplete. The repertoire consists of 130,000 or so clones, with 85% to 95% occurring once and the leading ten covering more than 0.9%. This material consisted of CD4+ or CD8+ T cells sorted from blood, taken in a trial of the OX40 agonist ivuxolimab. The source of these receptors is an adult with an advanced solid tumor such as melanoma, head and neck, liver or kidney cancer.

The chain employs TRBV28 and TRBJ2-7; 11 nucleotides agree with TRBD2. Unmatched junction bases numbered 11, after V lost 3 bases and J lost 1 base. CDR3 length: 18 amino acids. CDR1 and CDR2 (germline): MDHEN, SYDVKM. This CDR3 reads CASSFYPRGTSGSYEQYF. The CDR3 DNA sequence: TGTGCCAGCAGTTTCTACCCAAGGGGGACTAGCGGATCCTACGAGCAGTACTTC.

The J gene is TRBJ1-3, the V gene TRBV7-2, with TRBD1 identical over 8 bases. With 3 bases clipped from V and 0 bases from J, the junction kept 4 bases outside the gene matches. CDR3 length: 16 amino acids. In germline, CDR1 is SGHTA, CDR2 FQGNSA. The DNA of the CDR3 is TGTGCCAGCAGCTTTACCACAGGGGGCTCTGGAAACACCATATATTTT. Encoded protein: CASSFTTGGSGNTIYF. Full variable domain (rest looked up from reference TRBV7-2 and TRBJ1-3): GAGVSQSPSNKVTEKGKDVELRCDPISGHTALYWYRQSLGQGLEFLIYFQGNSAPDKSGLPSDRFSAERTGGSVSTLTIQRTQQEDSAVYLCASSFTTGGSGNTIYFGEGSWLTVV.

The chain uses TRBV9 and TRBJ2-6; D ambiguous. Germline V gene data show CDR1 as SGDLS and CDR2 as YYNGEE. The length of the CDR3 is 17 residues. Trimming took off 0 bases at V and 0 bases at J, with 10 bases between the two ends. The CDR3 loop reads CASSVDGRPSGANVLTF. Written as DNA, the CDR3 is TGTGCCAGCAGCGTAGACGGCAGGCCCTCTGGGGCCAACGTCCTGACTTTC.

This clone was recorded a few times. The V and J genes are TRBV30 and TRBJ1-1, with a tentative D call TRBD1 (5 bases). The germline V gene has CDR1 GTSNPN and CDR2 SVGIG (reference sequence). There are 15 residues in the CDR3. V lost 3 bases, J lost 0 bases, and 14 bases lay in between. CDR3 in DNA: TGTGCCTGGAGCCCAATGCAGGGATTGAACACTGAAGCTTTCTTT. Translation: CAWSPMQGLNTEAFF.

The chain joins TRBV5-6 to TRBJ1-4; the D gene is possibly TRBD1 (5 bases). This CDR3 has 13 residues. CDR1 and CDR2 from the germline V gene are SGHDT and YYEEEE. V lost 4 bases to trimming and J lost 8 bases, with 12 bases between them. The CDR3 DNA follows: TGTGCCAGCAGCGGAGGGCCAGGGGAAAAACTGTTTTTT. Its translation is CASSGGPGEKLFF.

This clone was seen only once. V is TRBV7-2 and J is TRBJ1-2; D is possibly TRBD1 (6 bases). Trimming stripped 7 bases from V and 8 bases from J, with 23 bases between. The CDR3 covers 15 residues. Germline V lookup: CDR1 SGHTA, CDR2 FQGNSA. CDR3 protein: CASIPVGGGLGGYTF. The CDR3, as DNA: TGTGCCAGCATACCCGTCGGCGGGGGGCTAGGAGGCTACACCTTC.

The J gene is TRBJ2-7, the V gene TRBV7-9, with TRBD1 matching over 9 bases. CDR3 size: 15 residues. After removal of 2 bases from V and 7 bases from J, the junction contained 9 bases not matched to a gene. Germline CDR1 SEHNR, CDR2 FQNEAQ (reference sequence). The CDR3 DNA follows: TGTGCCAGCAGCTTAAGGGGACAGGGACCAAGGGAGCAGTACTTC. It codes for CASSLRGQGPREQYF.

V and J are TRBV7-9 and TRBJ2-1; 8 positions match TRBD1. Germline values: CDR1 SEHNR, CDR2 FQNEAQ (reference sequence). Trimming removed 5 bases from V and 6 bases from J; junction bases left unmatched: 3. This CDR3 contains 13 residues. The CDR3 coding sequence is TGTGCCAGCAGCCACGGACAGGGCAATGAGCAGTTCTTC. It encodes CASSHGQGNEQFF.

This clone was observed once. The chain joins TRBV7-2 to TRBJ2-7, with D unresolved. Per the germline V gene, CDR1 is SGHTA and CDR2 is FQGNSA. CDR3 length: 11 amino acids. The V end lost 4 bases, the J end lost 7 bases, and 8 bases lay between the germline ends. CDR3 sequence (DNA): TGTGCCAGCAGCTCGATCAGGGAGCAGTACTTC. Residues: CASSSIREQYF.

The genes are TRBV7-2 and TRBJ1-2; the match to TRBD1 covers 8 bases. In germline, CDR1 is SGHTA, CDR2 FQGNSA. V dropped 5 bases and J dropped 5; count of bases not matched to a gene: 7. The CDR3 is made up of 14 amino acids. The CDR3 loop is CASSLRGPKYGYTF. Written as DNA, the CDR3 is TGTGCCAGCAGCCTCAGGGGGCCCAAATATGGCTACACCTTC.

The chain links TRBV5-1 to TRBJ2-1, with TRBD2 matching 11 bases. The CDR3 runs to 16 residues. With 4 bases clipped from V and 0 bases from J, the junction kept 3 bases outside the gene matches. Looked up from germline, CDR1 is SGHRS and CDR2 is YFSETQ. In DNA, the CDR3 is TGCGCCAGCAGCGTCACTAGCGGGAGCTCCTACAATGAGCAGTTCTTC. It codes for CASSVTSGSSYNEQFF.

This chain joins TRBV6-4 and TRBJ2-5; 12 nucleotides align to TRBD1. The CDR3 is made up of 15 amino acids. V shed 6 bases, J shed 5 bases, and the junction held 7 bases outside the gene matches. Germline V gene sequence: CDR1 MRHNA, CDR2 SNTAGT. CDR3 nucleotides: TGTGCCAGCAGCCCCGGGACAGGGGGCTGGGAGACCCAGTACTTC. Protein: CASSPGTGGWETQYF.

In this sample, this clone turned up once. The chain couples TRBV4-1 to TRBJ2-2; D is ambiguous. Germline values: CDR1 MGHRA, CDR2 YSYEKL. V lost 3 bases, J lost 0 bases, and 17 bases lay in between. The CDR3 runs 18 residues. CDR3 amino acids: CASSQRIRMFANTGELFF. CDR3 coding DNA: TGCGCCAGCAGCCAGCGCATTAGAATGTTCGCGAACACCGGGGAGCTGTTTTTT.

The gene calls are TRBV19 and TRBJ1-6; D possibly corresponds to TRBD1 (5 bases). The V end was cut by 9 bases, the J end by 4 bases, with 16 bases between. The V gene's germline CDR1 is LNHDA and CDR2 SQIVND (reference sequence). This CDR3 region has 15 residues. The chain's CDR3 is CASSSGRDYNSPLHF. Written as DNA, the CDR3 is TGTGCCAGCTCATCGGGGCGAGATTATAATTCACCCCTCCACTTT.

The chain uses TRBV4-2 and TRBJ2-7; TRBD2 aligns across 10 bases. The V gene's germline CDR1 is LGHNA and CDR2 YNFKEQ. V dropped 4 bases and J dropped 0; count of bases not matched to a gene: 3. The CDR3 loop spans 15 amino acids. CDR3 sequence (DNA): TGTGCCAGCAGCCCCAGGACTAGCGGCTCCTACGAGCAGTACTTC. It is translated as CASSPRTSGSYEQYF.

V is TRBV5-6 and J is TRBJ1-3, with D uncertain. V lost 6 bases and J 8 bases, leaving 12 bases between the germline ends. The CDR3 length is 12 residues. Germline V gene lookup returns CDR1 SGHDT and CDR2 YYEEEE. The CDR3 region is CASTYSEDTIYF. The CDR3 DNA sequence: TGTGCCAGCACCTATTCGGAGGACACCATATATTTT.

The chain links TRBV5-6 to TRBJ1-1, with TRBD1 matching over 7 bases. V lost 5 bases and J lost 0; bases outside the gene matches: 4. This CDR3 has 14 residues. The germline CDR1 and CDR2 sequences are SGHDT and YYEEEE. CDR3 sequence: CASRLGGLNTEAFF. The CDR3 DNA reads TGTGCCAGCAGGTTAGGGGGCTTGAACACTGAAGCTTTCTTT.

This clone appeared once. CDR3 DNA sequence: TGTGCCAGCAGCCCACTGAGTGCAGATACGCAGTATTTT. Protein sequence: CASSPLSADTQYF. The rearrangement uses TRBV4-2 and TRBJ2-3; D is unresolved. The CDR3 covers 13 residues. Germline CDR1 is LGHNA and CDR2 is YNFKEQ. V was clipped by 4 bases and J by 4 bases, with 9 bases between them.

This sequence joins TRBV21-1 and TRBJ1-1. TRBV21-1 represents a pseudogene. This CDR3 is 14 amino acids long. The CDR3 here is CAGPSEGSSTEAFF. Written as DNA, the CDR3 is TGTGCCGGCCCCTCGGAGGGCAGCAGCACTGAAGCTTTCTTT.